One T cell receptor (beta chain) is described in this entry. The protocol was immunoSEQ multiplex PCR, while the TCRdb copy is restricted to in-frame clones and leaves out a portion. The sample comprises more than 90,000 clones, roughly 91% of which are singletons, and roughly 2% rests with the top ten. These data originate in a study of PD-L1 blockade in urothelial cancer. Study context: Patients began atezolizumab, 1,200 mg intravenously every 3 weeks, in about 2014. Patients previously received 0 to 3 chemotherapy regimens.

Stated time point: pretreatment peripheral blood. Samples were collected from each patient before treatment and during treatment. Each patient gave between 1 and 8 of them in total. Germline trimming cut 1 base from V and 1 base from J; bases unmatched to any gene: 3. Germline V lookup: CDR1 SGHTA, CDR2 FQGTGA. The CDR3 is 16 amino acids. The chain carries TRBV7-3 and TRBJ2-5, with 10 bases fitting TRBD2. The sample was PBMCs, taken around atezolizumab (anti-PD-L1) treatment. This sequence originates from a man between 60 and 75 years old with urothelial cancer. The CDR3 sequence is CASSLNQRGGQETQYF. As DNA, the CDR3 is TGTGCCAGCAGCTTAAATCAGCGGGGGGGCCAAGAGACCCAGTACTTC.